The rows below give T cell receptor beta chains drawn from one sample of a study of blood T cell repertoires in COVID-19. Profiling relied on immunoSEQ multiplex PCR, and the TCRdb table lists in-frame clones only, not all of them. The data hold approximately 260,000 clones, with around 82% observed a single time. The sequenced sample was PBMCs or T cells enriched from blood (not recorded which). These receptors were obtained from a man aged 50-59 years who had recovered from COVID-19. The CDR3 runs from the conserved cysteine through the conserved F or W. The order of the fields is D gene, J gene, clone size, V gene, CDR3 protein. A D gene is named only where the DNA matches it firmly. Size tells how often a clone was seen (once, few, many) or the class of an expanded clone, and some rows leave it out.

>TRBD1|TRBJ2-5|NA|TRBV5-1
CASNTDRGRETQYF
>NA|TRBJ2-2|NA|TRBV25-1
CASQQTGVLKAGELFF
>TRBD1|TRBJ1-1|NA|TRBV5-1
CASSTRQGALGTEAFF
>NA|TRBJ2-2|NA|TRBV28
CASSPRTLRTGELFF
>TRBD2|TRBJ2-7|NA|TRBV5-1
CASSLDSGRSYEQYF
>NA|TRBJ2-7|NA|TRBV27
CASSPALTGPYEQYF
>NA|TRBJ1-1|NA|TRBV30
CAWSAQGTEAFF
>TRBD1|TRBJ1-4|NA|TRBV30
CAWSVDRSSTNEKLFF
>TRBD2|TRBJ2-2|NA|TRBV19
CASRPGGTGELFF
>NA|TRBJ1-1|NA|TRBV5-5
CASSLDLQINTEAFF
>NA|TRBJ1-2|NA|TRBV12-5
CASGLDRDYGYTF
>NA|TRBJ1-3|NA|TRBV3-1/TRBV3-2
CASSSGFAGNTIYF
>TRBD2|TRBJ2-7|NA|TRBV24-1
CATSPSGTVYEQYF
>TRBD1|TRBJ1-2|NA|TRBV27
CASSSTRQGRLDGYTF
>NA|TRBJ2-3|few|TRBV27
CASSAVGGSTDTQYF
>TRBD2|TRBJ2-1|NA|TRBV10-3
CAITSGTSGTLSSYNEQFF
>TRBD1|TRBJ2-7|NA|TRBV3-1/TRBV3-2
CASSQGQGAHEQYF
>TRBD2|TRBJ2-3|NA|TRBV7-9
CASNHPGLAWNTDTQYF
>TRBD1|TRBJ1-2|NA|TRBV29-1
CSVRQGAEGYTF
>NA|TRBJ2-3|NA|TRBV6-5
CASKNRVATDTQYF
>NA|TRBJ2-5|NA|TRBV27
CASSSPGKVAETQYF
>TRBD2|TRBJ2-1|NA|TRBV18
CASSLKLALEQFF
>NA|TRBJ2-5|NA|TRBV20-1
CSASPVNQETQYF
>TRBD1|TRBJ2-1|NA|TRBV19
CASSISGTGDGEQFF
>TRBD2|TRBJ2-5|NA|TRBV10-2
CASSGTSVQETQYF
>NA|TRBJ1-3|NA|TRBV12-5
CASFSGTGTTSSGNTIYF
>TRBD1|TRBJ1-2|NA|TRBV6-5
CATRTGEFSGYTF
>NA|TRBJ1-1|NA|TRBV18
CASSAGVNTEAFF
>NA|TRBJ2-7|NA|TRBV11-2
CASSIQDGTYEQYF
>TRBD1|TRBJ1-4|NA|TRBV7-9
CASSPGQGGEKLFF
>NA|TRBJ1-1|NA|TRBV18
CASSPVGGRDTEAFF
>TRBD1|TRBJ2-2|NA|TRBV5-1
CASSLAPRTGNTGELFF
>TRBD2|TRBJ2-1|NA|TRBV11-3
CASSPGLANEQFF
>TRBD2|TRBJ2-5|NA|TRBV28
CASSPPSGQETQYF
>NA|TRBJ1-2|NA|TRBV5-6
CASSTSGQEYGYTF
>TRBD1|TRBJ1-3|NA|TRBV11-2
CASSQQGMSNTIYF
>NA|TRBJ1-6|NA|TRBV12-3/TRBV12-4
CASSLRQPPLHF
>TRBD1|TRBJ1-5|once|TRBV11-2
CASSVGQGASQPQHF
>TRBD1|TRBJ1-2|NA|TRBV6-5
CASSLGPGGLGGYTF
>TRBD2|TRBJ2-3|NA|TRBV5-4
CASSLALGLATTDTQYF
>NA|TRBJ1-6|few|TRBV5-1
CASSWAGGTFPLHF
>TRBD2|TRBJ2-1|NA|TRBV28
CASSLPQGASGNNEQFF
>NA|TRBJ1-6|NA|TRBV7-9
CASSFSVVDPSLHF
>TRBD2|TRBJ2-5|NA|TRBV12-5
CASGWGGSQETQYF
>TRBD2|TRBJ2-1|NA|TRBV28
CASTRLAGVWEQFF
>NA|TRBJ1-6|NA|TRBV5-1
CASSSGDYNSPLHF
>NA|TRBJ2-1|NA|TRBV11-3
CASSLGRSGRGALNEQFF
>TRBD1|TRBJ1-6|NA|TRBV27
CASSSTGQGYNSPLHF